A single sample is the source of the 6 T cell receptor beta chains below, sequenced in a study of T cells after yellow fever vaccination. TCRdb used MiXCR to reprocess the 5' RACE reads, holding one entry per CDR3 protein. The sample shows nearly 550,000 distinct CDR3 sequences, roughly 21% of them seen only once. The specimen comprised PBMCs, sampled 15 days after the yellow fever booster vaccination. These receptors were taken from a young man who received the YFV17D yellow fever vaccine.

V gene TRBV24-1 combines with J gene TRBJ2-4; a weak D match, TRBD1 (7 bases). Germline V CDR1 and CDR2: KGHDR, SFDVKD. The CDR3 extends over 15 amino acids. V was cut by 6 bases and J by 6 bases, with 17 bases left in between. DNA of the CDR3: TGTGCCACCAGTACACAGGGGCGGGGTGGAAACATTCAGTACTTC. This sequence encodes CATSTQGRGGNIQYF.

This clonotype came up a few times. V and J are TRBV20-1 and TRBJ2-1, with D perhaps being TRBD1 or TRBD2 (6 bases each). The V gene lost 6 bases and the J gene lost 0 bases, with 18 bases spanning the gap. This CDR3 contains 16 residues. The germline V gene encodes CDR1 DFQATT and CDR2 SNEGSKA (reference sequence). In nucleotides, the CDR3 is TGCAGTGCGTTCCAGAGGGGGGCAACCTCCTACAATGAGCAGTTCTTC. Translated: CSAFQRGATSYNEQFF.

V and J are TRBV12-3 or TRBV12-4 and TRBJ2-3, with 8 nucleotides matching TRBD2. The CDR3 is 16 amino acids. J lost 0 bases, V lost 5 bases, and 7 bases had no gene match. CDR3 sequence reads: CASSKNLAGSTDTQYF. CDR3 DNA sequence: TGTGCCAGCAGTAAAAACTTAGCGGGAAGCACAGATACGCAGTATTTT.

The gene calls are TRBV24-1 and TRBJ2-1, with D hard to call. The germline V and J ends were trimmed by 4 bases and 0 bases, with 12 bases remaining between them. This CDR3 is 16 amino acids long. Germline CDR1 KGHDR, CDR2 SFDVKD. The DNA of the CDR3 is TGTGCCACCAGTGACCTTTCTTCCGCCTCCTACAATGAGCAGTTCTTC. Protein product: CATSDLSSASYNEQFF.

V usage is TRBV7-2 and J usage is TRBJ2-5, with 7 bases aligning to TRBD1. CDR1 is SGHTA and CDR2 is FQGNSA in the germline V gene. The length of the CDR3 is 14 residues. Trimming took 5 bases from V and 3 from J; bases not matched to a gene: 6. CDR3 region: CASSHTGTEETQYF. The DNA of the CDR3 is TGTGCCAGCAGCCACACCGGGACAGAAGAGACCCAGTACTTC. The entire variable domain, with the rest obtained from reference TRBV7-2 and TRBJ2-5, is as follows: GAGVSQSPSNKVTEKGKDVELRCDPISGHTALYWYRQSLGQGLEFLIYFQGNSAPDKSGLPSDRFSAERTGGSVSTLTIQRTQQEDSAVYLCASSHTGTEETQYFGPGTRLLVL.

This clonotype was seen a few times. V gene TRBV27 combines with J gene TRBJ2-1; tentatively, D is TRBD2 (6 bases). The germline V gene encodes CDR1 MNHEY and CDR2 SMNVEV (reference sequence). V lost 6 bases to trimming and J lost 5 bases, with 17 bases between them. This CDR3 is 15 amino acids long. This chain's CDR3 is CASSPRAGMNNEQFF. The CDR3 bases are TGTGCCAGCAGCCCACGGGCGGGGATGAACAATGAGCAGTTCTTC.